This TCR beta chain was captured by sequencing in a study of T cells in Graves' hyperthyroidism and ophthalmopathy. Germline assignment: CDR1 SSHAT and CDR2 FNYEAQ (reference sequence). The CDR3 is 15 residues long. This clonotype has at least ten counts. The junction shows a germline mismatch at one end, possibly a read error. Using RNA transcripts as the source, TCR beta CDR3 regions were amplified. Researchers ran a first-round RT-PCR on the TCR CDR3 using the HTBI primer set. TCRdb recomputed calls from the multiplex PCR reads with MiXCR, one row per CDR3 protein. The profile shows 300,000 to 400,000 distinct CDR3 sequences, 21% of them singletons.

The sample was blood. The genes are TRBV7-7 and TRBJ2-2, with 9 nucleotides matching TRBD2. This receptor was identified in a woman between 45 and 65 years old with Graves' hyperthyroidism. CDR3 loop: CASSRSGSNTGELFF. CDR3 in DNA: TGTGCTAGCAGCCGTAGCGGGAGCAACACCGGGGAGCTGTTTTTT. Combining the CDR3 with reference TRBV7-7 and TRBJ2-2 gives the whole variable domain GAGVSQSPRYKVTKRGQDVTLRCDPISSHATLYWYQQALGQGPEFLTYFNYEAQPDKSGLPSDRFSAERPEGSISTLTIQRTEQRDSAMYRCASSRSGSNTGELFFGEGSRLTVL.